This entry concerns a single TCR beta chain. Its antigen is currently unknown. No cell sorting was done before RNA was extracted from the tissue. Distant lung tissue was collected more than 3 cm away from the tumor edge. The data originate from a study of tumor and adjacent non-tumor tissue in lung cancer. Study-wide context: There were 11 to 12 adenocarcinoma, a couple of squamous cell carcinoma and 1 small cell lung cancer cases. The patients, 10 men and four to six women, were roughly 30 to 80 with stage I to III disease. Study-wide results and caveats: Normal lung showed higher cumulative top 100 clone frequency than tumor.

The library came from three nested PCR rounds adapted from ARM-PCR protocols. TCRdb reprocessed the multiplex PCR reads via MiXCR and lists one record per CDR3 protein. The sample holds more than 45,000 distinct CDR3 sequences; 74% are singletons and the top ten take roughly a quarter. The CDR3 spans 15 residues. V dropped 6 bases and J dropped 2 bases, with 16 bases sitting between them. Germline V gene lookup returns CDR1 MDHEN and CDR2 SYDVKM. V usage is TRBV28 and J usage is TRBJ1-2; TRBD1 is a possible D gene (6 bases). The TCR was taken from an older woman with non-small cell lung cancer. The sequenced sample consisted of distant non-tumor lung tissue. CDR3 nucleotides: TGTGCCAGCAGACCAGCCCCCGGGACAAACTATGGCTACACCTTC. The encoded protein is CASRPAPGTNYGYTF.